The clone carrying this T cell receptor (beta chain) was counted only a few times. The antigen is undetermined. Prior autoimmune disease or systemic immunosuppression barred patients. Sampling times: baseline, cycle 4 day 1, cycle 7 day 1. This sample is drawn from a study of OX40 agonist ivuxolimab in advanced cancers. On the study more broadly: Patients were treated with ivuxolimab, an agonistic anti-OX40 (CD134) antibody.

The CDR3 has 14 residues. V lost 4 bases, J lost 4 bases, and 14 bases lay in between. From germline, CDR1 is MGHRA and CDR2 YSYEKL. Overall study results and limits: Some nonresponders also had low normalized T-cell clonal expansion.

Sequencing was performed with immunoSEQ multiplex PCR; in TCRdb, only in-frame clones are kept and a portion is missing. The sample holds 43,000 or so clones; about 88% are singletons and the top ten take around 1%. The sample here was CD4+ or CD8+ T cells sorted from blood, taken in a trial of the OX40 agonist ivuxolimab. J is TRBJ2-7 and V is TRBV4-1; a possible D gene is TRBD2 (5 bases). The receptor was derived from an adult with an advanced solid tumor such as melanoma, head and neck, liver or kidney cancer. CDR3 in DNA: TGCGCCAGCAGCCCTAGCCTGGGTTTGTACGAGCAGTACTTC. This sequence encodes CASSPSLGLYEQYF.